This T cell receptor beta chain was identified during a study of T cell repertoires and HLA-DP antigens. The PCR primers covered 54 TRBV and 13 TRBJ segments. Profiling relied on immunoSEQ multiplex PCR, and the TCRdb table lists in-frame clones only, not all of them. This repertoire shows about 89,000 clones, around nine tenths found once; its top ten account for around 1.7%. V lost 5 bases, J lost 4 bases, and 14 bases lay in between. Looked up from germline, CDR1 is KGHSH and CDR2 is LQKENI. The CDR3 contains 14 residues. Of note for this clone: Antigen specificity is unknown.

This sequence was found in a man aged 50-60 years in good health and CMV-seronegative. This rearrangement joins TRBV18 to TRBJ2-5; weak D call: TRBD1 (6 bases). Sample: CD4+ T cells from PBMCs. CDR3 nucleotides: TGTGCCAGCTCAATACAGGGTTCGAGAGAGACCCAGTACTTC. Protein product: CASSIQGSRETQYF.